Listed here is a single T cell receptor (beta chain). The antigen it binds to is not known. Per-base qualities were not stored, and no clone one base away is much larger. This record belongs to a study of beta chain features in type 1 diabetes (dated by TCRdb to between 2017 and 2018). A note on the overall study: Patients and healthy donors did not differ in mean age, gender distribution, total cell number or subset yield. Regulatory and stem cell-like memory subsets were isolated from only 8 patients and 8 healthy donors, whereas naive and central memory subsets came from all 28 donors. A total of about 110,000,000 sorted cells were examined across all samples, and a strong correlation was observed between cell number per subset and RNA yield. In the study, TCRB repertoires of sorted circulating CD4+ T cell subsets from recently diagnosed type 1 diabetes patients were compared with those of matched healthy donors.

Findings and caveats that apply to the study as a whole: In all four CD4+ subsets, TCRB CDR3 length was moderately but significantly shorter in type 1 diabetes patients. Because cDNA was sequenced instead of genomic DNA, highly expressing activated cells could be over-represented, though the groups showed no difference in activation or CD3 levels. PCR might favor shorter templates, but patient and control samples were amplified and corrected together, so any skew would affect both groups equally. The naive, central memory and regulatory TCRB repertoires appeared to resemble one another more closely among patients than among healthy donors. HLA sub-analyses involved small numbers of individuals, so any influence of HLA type on TCRB rearrangement remained unresolved. At VDJ recombination sites, patients with type 1 diabetes made fewer insertions and deleted more nucleotides, a pattern implying thymic rearrangement abnormalities.

Relative to germline, V is missing 5 bases and J is missing 6 bases, with 16 bases of the junction outside any gene match. The cysteine opens and the phenylalanine closes a CDR3 of 17 amino acids. Of the read, only the CDR3 DNA is kept; its 51 bases are in frame from base 1. In the germline V gene (reference sequence), CDR1 corresponds to GTSNPN and CDR2 to SVGIG. All of the isolated RNA was reverse transcribed with the High Capacity cDNA Reverse Transcription Kit, so expressed TCRB transcripts were sequenced. Naive, central memory and regulatory T cell samples underwent deep immunoSEQ sequencing, averaging around 3.9 million total reads per sample. Sorted cells were lysed in RLT buffer, and RNA was extracted using DNase-treated RNeasy Micro or Mini kits according to cell number. To prevent cross-contamination, each cell subset was processed individually, whereas patient and healthy donor samples were processed jointly. The immunoSEQ multiplex PCR was used to amplify TCRB sequences from cDNA, yielding 87-bp fragments that span the CDR3 region. The amplicons were sequenced using the Illumina HiSeq platform. On the study's bioinformatics: Synthetic template baselines were used to correct PCR bias computationally, reads within Hamming distance 2 were collapsed, and singletons that could not be merged were discarded. By aligning reads against IMGT, V, D and J genes, CDR3 length, and insertions or deletions at six rearrangement sites were assigned. Within each subset, clonotype counts were normalized to sorted cell number, after which true diversity and Gini coefficients were computed with the tcR R package. Repertoire sharing was quantified using the overlap coefficient calculated on TCRB nucleotide sequences. Out-of-frame TCRB sequences from naive cells were analyzed as a proxy for the pre-selection repertoire. This is the immuneACCESS table as TCRdb keeps it, with only in-frame sequences that have V and J called. A part of the clones is gone; compared with another copy, unresolved V genes explain less than half, and the rest is unexplained. The V and J calls and clone size are taken from that table; D and trimming were inferred from the DNA. Recorded for this sample are under 300,000 clones; around 14% of them occurred a single time. 0.015% to 0.02% of the sample is taken by the ten largest.

Each donor gave one peripheral blood draw, averaging about 120 mL, which was collected into heparinised tubes. A BD FACSAria II was used to sort naive, central memory, regulatory and stem cell-like memory CD4+ T cells with a panel that included CD45RO, CCR7, CD25, CD127, CD95 and CD27. Purity was above 98% for every sorted population. PBMCs were separated immediately by Lymphoprep density gradient centrifugation and were stained directly, without being cultured. Samples were stained and sorted in pairs, with one healthy donor and one patient per experiment, so that batch effects were minimized. Here the chain combines TRBV30 and TRBJ2-1; 10 of the junction bases match TRBD2. The receptor comes from a man younger than 40 with type 1 diabetes. Sample: naive CD4+ T cells from blood. The sample's cell subset or site label, in plain terms: true naive CD4+ T cells. Read as DNA, the sequence is TGTGCCTGGCCAAAGTGGCTAGCGGGAGCGAACACCAATGAGCAGTTCTTC. It translates to CAWPKWLAGANTNEQFF. This CDR3, with the reference TRBV30 and TRBJ2-1 proteins standing in past its ends, gives the full variable domain SQTIHQWPATLVQPVGSPLSLECTVEGTSNPNLYWYRQAAGRGLQLLFYSVGIGQISSEVPQNLSASRPQDRQFILSSKKLLLSDSGFYLCAWPKWLAGANTNEQFFGPGTRLTVL.